Following are 19 T cell receptor beta chains from one sample sequenced in a study of OX40 agonist ivuxolimab in advanced cancers. Libraries were prepared by immunoSEQ multiplex PCR; TCRdb keeps only in-frame clonotypes and omits some of them. This table holds 73,000 or so clones, 86% found once. Sequences were derived from CD4+ or CD8+ T cells sorted from blood, sampled in a trial of the OX40 agonist ivuxolimab. The receptors were sampled from an adult with an advanced solid tumor such as melanoma, head and neck, liver or kidney cancer.

The chain combines TRBV7-2 with TRBJ2-3; unclear D gene. The germline CDR1 and CDR2 sequences are SGHTA and FQGNSA. The V end was cut by 4 bases, the J end by 0 bases, with 11 bases between. The CDR3 contains 15 residues. The CDR3 spells CASSSSRASTDTQYF. As DNA, the CDR3 is TGTGCCAGCAGCTCGTCAAGGGCTAGCACAGATACGCAGTATTTT.

The V call is TRBV19, the J call TRBJ1-2, with 9 bases fitting TRBD1. Trimming at V came to 7 bases and at J to 6 bases, leaving 21 bases not matched to a gene. Germline CDR1 and CDR2: LNHDA and SQIVND (reference sequence). The CDR3 runs to 18 residues. The CDR3 DNA reads TGTGCCAGTACTAAGGGCCTTATGTGGGGACAGGGATTAAATGGCTACACCTTC. As protein: CASTKGLMWGQGLNGYTF.

The rearrangement uses TRBV6-1 and TRBJ2-1; D may match TRBD1 or TRBD2 (6 bases each). The germline gives CDR1 MNHNS, CDR2 SASEGT. V was trimmed by 2 bases and J by 0 bases, leaving 11 bases between them. The CDR3 has 16 residues. CDR3 region: CASSERGGGSYNEQFF. DNA for the CDR3: TGTGCCAGCAGTGAACGTGGAGGGGGCTCCTACAATGAGCAGTTCTTC.

The CDR3 spells CASSMAGRPMNTEAFF. The CDR3 coding sequence is TGTGCCAGTAGTATGGCGGGCCGACCTATGAACACTGAAGCTTTCTTT. The rearrangement links TRBV19 to TRBJ1-1; D remains ambiguous. V was cut by 3 bases and J by 0 bases, with 14 bases left in between. The CDR3 totals 16 residues. Germline loops: CDR1 LNHDA, CDR2 SQIVND (reference sequence).

The chain uses TRBV7-3 and TRBJ2-2; 7 bases line up with TRBD2. The CDR3 is made up of 16 amino acids. Germline V gene data show CDR1 as SGHTA and CDR2 as FQGTGA. The ends lost 2 bases at V and 2 bases at J; junction bases unmatched: 5. As DNA, the CDR3 is TGTGCCAGCAGCTTACGGCGGGAGCGAAACACCGGGGAGCTGTTTTTT. This gives the protein CASSLRRERNTGELFF.

The rearrangement uses TRBV6-1 and TRBJ1-4; 8 bases are a match to TRBD1. Germline values: CDR1 MNHNS, CDR2 SASEGT. There are 14 residues in the CDR3. Germline trimming cut 4 bases from V and 4 bases from J; bases unmatched to any gene: 2. CDR3 sequence (DNA): TGTGCCAGCAGTGCGGACAGGGTTAATGAAAAACTGTTTTTT. It codes for CASSADRVNEKLFF.

The genes are TRBV5-1 and TRBJ2-2; 10 bases agree with TRBD2. Per the germline V gene, CDR1 is SGHRS and CDR2 is YFSETQ. CDR3 length: 18 amino acids. V dropped 0 bases and J dropped 4; count of bases not matched to a gene: 9. The CDR3 protein is CASSLVGLAGVSTGELFF. The CDR3 nucleotides are TGCGCCAGCAGCTTGGTTGGGCTAGCGGGGGTCTCCACCGGGGAGCTGTTTTTT.

In its sample, this clone was seen a few times. V is TRBV19 and J is TRBJ1-1; D is uncertain. Germline V gives CDR1 LNHDA, CDR2 SQIVND (reference sequence). The V end was cut by 5 bases, the J end by 5 bases, with 6 bases between. The CDR3 contains 11 residues. This CDR3 reads CASSVGTEAFF. The CDR3 nucleotides are TGTGCCAGTAGTGTGGGTACTGAAGCTTTCTTT.

The chain joins TRBV5-1 to TRBJ2-3; 8 positions match TRBD2. Germline values: CDR1 SGHRS, CDR2 YFSETQ. The CDR3 is 17 residues long. J gave up 0 bases and V 4 bases, and 10 bases lay outside the gene matches. The CDR3: CASSPDGRGGSTDTQYF. The CDR3 DNA follows: TGCGCCAGCAGCCCCGACGGCCGGGGGGGTAGCACAGATACGCAGTATTTT.

This rearrangement joins TRBV7-2 to TRBJ1-2; D perhaps matches TRBD1 (6 bases). Germline CDR1 and CDR2: SGHTA and FQGNSA. Trimming removed 0 bases at V and 1 base at J, with 12 bases between. This CDR3 region has 16 residues. CDR3 sequence (DNA): TGTGCCAGCAGCTTAGCCTACAGGGCACATAACTATGGCTACACCTTC. Encoded protein: CASSLAYRAHNYGYTF.

This rearrangement joins TRBV7-2 to TRBJ2-7; D assignment may be TRBD1 or TRBD2 (6 bases each). The CDR3 is 14 amino acids. Germline lookup yields CDR1 SGHTA and CDR2 FQGNSA. Trimming shortened V by 4 bases and J by 4 bases, and 14 bases separated the two germline ends. CDR3 sequence reads: CASSSPGGPYEQYF. DNA for the CDR3: TGTGCCAGCAGCTCCCCCGGGGGCCCTTACGAGCAGTACTTC.

This chain connects TRBV5-6 to TRBJ1-5, with 8 bases fitting TRBD1. Trimming at V came to 2 bases and at J to 7 bases, leaving 14 bases not matched to a gene. Germline V CDR1 and CDR2: SGHDT, YYEEEE. The CDR3 extends over 17 amino acids. The chain's CDR3 is CASSLGAGGVLFQPQHF. DNA for the CDR3: TGTGCCAGCAGCTTAGGGGCAGGGGGCGTGTTGTTCCAGCCCCAGCATTTT.

In its sample, this clone was seen once. The V gene is TRBV11-2, the J gene TRBJ2-3; possible D gene TRBD2, 5 bases. The length of the CDR3 is 13 residues. Germline CDR1 and CDR2: SGHAT and FQNNGV. Trimming removed 5 bases from V and 10 bases from J, with 16 bases in between. The CDR3, as DNA: TGTGCCAGCAGCCAAGCCCAGCTGGAGGCGCAGTATTTT. Its translation: CASSQAQLEAQYF.

CDR3 DNA: TGTGCCAGCTCACCCGGACAGAACACTGAAGCTTTCTTT. Amino acid sequence: CASSPGQNTEAFF. The chain combines TRBV18 with TRBJ1-1, with D possibly being TRBD1 (5 bases). The germline V and J ends were trimmed by 3 bases and 1 base, with 6 bases remaining between them. The CDR3 runs to 13 residues. Germline lookup yields CDR1 KGHSH and CDR2 LQKENI.

V is TRBV2 and J is TRBJ1-6; D gene uncertain. The germline V gene encodes CDR1 SNHLY and CDR2 FYNNEI. The CDR3 length is 16 residues. Trimming took 4 bases from V and 9 from J, leaving 19 bases between them. The CDR3 spells CASSGPGSQSGSPLHF. CDR3 sequence (DNA): TGTGCCAGCAGTGGCCCCGGGTCCCAGTCGGGTTCACCCCTCCACTTT.

This sequence joins TRBV19 and TRBJ2-6; D unresolved. V shed 5 bases and J shed 0 bases, with 11 bases lying between them. This CDR3 region has 16 residues. The germline V gene encodes CDR1 LNHDA and CDR2 SQIVND (reference sequence). The CDR3 DNA follows: TGTGCCAGTAGTCCCCGCCCGGCCTCTGGGGCCAACGTCCTGACTTTC. This translates into CASSPRPASGANVLTF.

In this sample, this clone turned up once. The chain carries TRBV18 and TRBJ2-5; 8 bases match TRBD1. The germline CDR1 and CDR2 sequences are KGHSH and LQKENI. J gave up 5 bases and V 0 bases, and 8 bases lay outside the gene matches. There are 16 residues in the CDR3. The CDR3 DNA is TGTGCCAGCTCACCACCGGCAGGGGGCGCCGGGGAGACCCAGTACTTC. Its protein product is CASSPPAGGAGETQYF.

There are a few counts of this clone. The V call is TRBV19, the J call TRBJ1-5, with D tentatively TRBD1 (6 bases). CDR3 size: 14 residues. V was cut by 5 bases and J by 1 base, with 9 bases left in between. The germline V gene has CDR1 LNHDA and CDR2 SQIVND (reference sequence). CDR3 region: CASSVQGSNQPQHF. In DNA form, the CDR3 reads TGTGCCAGTAGTGTACAGGGAAGCAATCAGCCCCAGCATTTT.

The J gene is TRBJ2-7, the V gene TRBV19, with 7 bases identical to TRBD2. The CDR3 spans 14 residues. Trimming cost V 5 bases and J 3 bases; bases outside gene matches: 7. CDR1 is LNHDA and CDR2 is SQIVND in the germline V gene (reference sequence). CDR3 residues: CASSATSWSYEQYF. DNA for the CDR3: TGTGCCAGTAGTGCGACTAGCTGGAGCTACGAGCAGTACTTC.